This T cell receptor (beta chain) came from a study of cytomegalovirus exposure and HLA in healthy donors. Study-wide points: A later examination showed that TCR association rates differed by HLA locus, with DRB1 most and HLA-C fewest. Most of the TCR beta V segments (in an earlier analysis) were productive either about 87% or about 30% of the time. In a later analysis, a missense DCLRE1C variant was linked to TCR beta V- and J-gene trimming. TCR beta chains associated with HLA were, in a later analysis, more clonally expanded than equally common others.

It was with 60 Vbeta and 13 Jbeta primers that the PCR ran. Sequenced by immunoSEQ multiplex PCR; TCRdb stores in-frame clones only, minus some. There are more than 65,000 clones in the sample; almost 85% occur only once, and 1.5% to 2% lies in the top ten. Turning to this clone: The antigen is unknown.

The sample consisted of PBMCs. This clonotype originated in a man aged 18 to 30 in good health and CMV-seronegative.

The CDR3 is CASSLPGGTKNIQYF. DNA of the CDR3: TGTGCCAGCAGTCTCCCAGGGGGCACCAAAAACATTCAGTACTTC. The chain carries TRBV28 and TRBJ2-4; 8 nucleotides match TRBD1. The CDR3 is 15 residues long. Germline trimming cut 5 bases from V and 2 bases from J; bases unmatched to any gene: 5. Germline-derived CDR1 and CDR2 are MDHEN and SYDVKM.